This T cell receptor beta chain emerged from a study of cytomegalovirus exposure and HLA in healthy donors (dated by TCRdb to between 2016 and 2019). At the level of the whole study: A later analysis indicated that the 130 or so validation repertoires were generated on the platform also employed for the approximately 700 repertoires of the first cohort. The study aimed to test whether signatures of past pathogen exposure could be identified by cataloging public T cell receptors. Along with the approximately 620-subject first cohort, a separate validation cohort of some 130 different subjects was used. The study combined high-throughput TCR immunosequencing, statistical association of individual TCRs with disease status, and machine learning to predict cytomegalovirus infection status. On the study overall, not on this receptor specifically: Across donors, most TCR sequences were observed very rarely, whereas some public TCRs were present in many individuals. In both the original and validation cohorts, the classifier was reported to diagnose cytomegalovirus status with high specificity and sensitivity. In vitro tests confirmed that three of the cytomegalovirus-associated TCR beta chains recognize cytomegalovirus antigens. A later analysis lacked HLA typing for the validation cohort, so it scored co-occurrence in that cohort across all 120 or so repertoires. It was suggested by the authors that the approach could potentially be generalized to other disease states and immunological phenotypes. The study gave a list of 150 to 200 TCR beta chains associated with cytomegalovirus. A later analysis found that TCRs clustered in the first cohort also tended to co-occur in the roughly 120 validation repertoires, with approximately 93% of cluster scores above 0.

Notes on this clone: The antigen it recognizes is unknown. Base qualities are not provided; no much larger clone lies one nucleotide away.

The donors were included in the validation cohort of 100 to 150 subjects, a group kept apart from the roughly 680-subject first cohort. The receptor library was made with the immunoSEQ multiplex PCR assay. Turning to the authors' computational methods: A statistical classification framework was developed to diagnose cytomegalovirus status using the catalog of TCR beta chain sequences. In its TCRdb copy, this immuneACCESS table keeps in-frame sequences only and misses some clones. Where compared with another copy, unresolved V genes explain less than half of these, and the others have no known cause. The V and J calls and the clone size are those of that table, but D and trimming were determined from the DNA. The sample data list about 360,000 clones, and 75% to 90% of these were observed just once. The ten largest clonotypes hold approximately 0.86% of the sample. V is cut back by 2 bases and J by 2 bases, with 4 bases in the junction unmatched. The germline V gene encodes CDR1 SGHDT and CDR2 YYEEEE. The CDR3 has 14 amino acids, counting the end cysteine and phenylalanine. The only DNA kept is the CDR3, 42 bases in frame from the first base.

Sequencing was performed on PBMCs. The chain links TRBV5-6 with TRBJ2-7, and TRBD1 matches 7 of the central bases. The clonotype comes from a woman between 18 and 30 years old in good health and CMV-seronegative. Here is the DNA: TGTGCCAGCAGCTTTGGGACAGACCCCTACGAGCAGTACTTC. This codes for CASSFGTDPYEQYF. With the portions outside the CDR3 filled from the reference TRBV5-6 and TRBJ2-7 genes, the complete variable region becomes DAGVTQSPTHLIKTRGQQVTLRCSPKSGHDTVSWYQQALGQGPQFIFQYYEEEERQRGNFPDRFSGHQFPNYSSELNVNALLLGDSALYLCASSFGTDPYEQYFGPGTRLTVT.